The next 7 T cell receptor beta chains were all read from a single sample in a study of CD8+CD57+ T cells in acquired aplastic anemia. Genomic DNA, serving as template, underwent TCR beta VDJ and CDR3 profiling. From the reads, TCRdb called clonotypes with MiXCR, one entry per CDR3 protein. Of hundreds of thousands of distinct CDR3 sequences listed, under 40% are singletons. Patients included in sequencing had previously demonstrated CD8+CD57+ cell expansion by flow cytometry. The sequenced material came from sorted CD4+, CD8+, or CD8+CD57+ T cells (not recorded which) from PBMCs. These receptors originate from a human donor with aplastic anemia.

V gene TRBV2 combines with J gene TRBJ1-6; possible D gene TRBD1, 6 bases. CDR1 and CDR2 from the germline V gene are SNHLY and FYNNEI. Between the trimmed V and J ends, which lost 6 bases and 3 bases, there was a span of 15 bases. The CDR3 spans 16 residues. The DNA for the CDR3 is TGTGCCAGCAGCCCGACAGGAGGAAACTATAATTCACCCCTCCACTTT. Translated: CASSPTGGNYNSPLHF.

This clonotype was picked up many times. This sequence joins TRBV15 and TRBJ1-3; D unresolved. The CDR3 has 15 amino acids. Germline V gene data show CDR1 as LNHNV and CDR2 as YYDKDF (reference sequence). Trimming cost V 0 bases and J 4 bases, with 10 bases left between them. The CDR3: CATSRDLGAGNTIYF. DNA of the CDR3: TGTGCCACCAGCAGAGATCTTGGTGCCGGAAACACCATATATTTT.

In its sample, this clonotype was seen once. The V call is TRBV20-1, the J call TRBJ1-1; 12 nucleotides align to TRBD1. This CDR3 region has 15 residues. After removal of 4 bases from V and 7 bases from J, the junction contained 10 bases not matched to a gene. The V gene's germline CDR1 is DFQATT and CDR2 SNEGSKA (reference sequence). This chain's CDR3 is CSANLGQGAVIEAFF. CDR3 coding DNA: TGCAGTGCTAACTTGGGACAGGGGGCCGTTATTGAAGCTTTCTTT.

The sample holds a few counts of this clonotype. The rearrangement links TRBV19 to TRBJ1-1; unclear D gene. CDR1 is LNHDA, CDR2 SQIVND, per germline (reference sequence). This CDR3 region has 19 residues. V was shortened by 3 bases and J by 1 base, with 24 bases between the two germline ends. CDR3 in amino acids: CASSIQSVSALTGNTEAFF. CDR3 DNA sequence: TGTGCCAGTAGTATCCAATCCGTTAGCGCCCTGACCGGGAACACTGAAGCTTTCTTT. The variable domain in full, completed from reference TRBV19 and TRBJ1-1, reads DGGITQSPKYLFRKEGQNVTLSCEQNLNHDAMYWYRQDPGQGLRLIYYSQIVNDFQKGDIAEGYSVSREKKESFPLTVTSAQKNPTAFYLCASSIQSVSALTGNTEAFFGQGTRLTVV.

This clonotype turned up a few times. The V gene is TRBV29-1, the J gene TRBJ2-5; 7 bases fit TRBD2. Germline CDR1 reads SQVTM; CDR2 reads ANQGSEA. The CDR3 totals 11 residues. V was pared by 3 bases and J by 9 bases, with 4 bases of the junction left unmatched. CDR3: CSVDRGVAQYF. The CDR3 DNA is TGCAGCGTTGATCGGGGGGTGGCCCAGTACTTC.

A word on this clonotype: This may stem from a read error, because a much larger clone lies one nucleotide away. The chain is built from TRBV20-1 and TRBJ1-2; D unclear. The germline CDR1 and CDR2 sequences are DFQATT and SNEGSKA (reference sequence). The CDR3 contains 13 residues. The CDR3: CRAHLSDKGGYTF. CDR3 coding DNA: TGCAGGGCCCACCTGTCAGACAAGGGTGGCTACACCTTC.

This clonotype appeared once. The chain uses TRBV28 and TRBJ1-2; TRBD1 agrees at 8 bases. V lost 6 bases and J lost 6; bases outside the gene matches: 6. Germline CDR1 reads MDHEN; CDR2 reads SYDVKM. The CDR3 covers 13 residues. CDR3 sequence: CASRRTGTHGYTF. For the CDR3, the DNA is TGTGCCAGCAGGAGGACAGGGACACATGGCTACACCTTC.